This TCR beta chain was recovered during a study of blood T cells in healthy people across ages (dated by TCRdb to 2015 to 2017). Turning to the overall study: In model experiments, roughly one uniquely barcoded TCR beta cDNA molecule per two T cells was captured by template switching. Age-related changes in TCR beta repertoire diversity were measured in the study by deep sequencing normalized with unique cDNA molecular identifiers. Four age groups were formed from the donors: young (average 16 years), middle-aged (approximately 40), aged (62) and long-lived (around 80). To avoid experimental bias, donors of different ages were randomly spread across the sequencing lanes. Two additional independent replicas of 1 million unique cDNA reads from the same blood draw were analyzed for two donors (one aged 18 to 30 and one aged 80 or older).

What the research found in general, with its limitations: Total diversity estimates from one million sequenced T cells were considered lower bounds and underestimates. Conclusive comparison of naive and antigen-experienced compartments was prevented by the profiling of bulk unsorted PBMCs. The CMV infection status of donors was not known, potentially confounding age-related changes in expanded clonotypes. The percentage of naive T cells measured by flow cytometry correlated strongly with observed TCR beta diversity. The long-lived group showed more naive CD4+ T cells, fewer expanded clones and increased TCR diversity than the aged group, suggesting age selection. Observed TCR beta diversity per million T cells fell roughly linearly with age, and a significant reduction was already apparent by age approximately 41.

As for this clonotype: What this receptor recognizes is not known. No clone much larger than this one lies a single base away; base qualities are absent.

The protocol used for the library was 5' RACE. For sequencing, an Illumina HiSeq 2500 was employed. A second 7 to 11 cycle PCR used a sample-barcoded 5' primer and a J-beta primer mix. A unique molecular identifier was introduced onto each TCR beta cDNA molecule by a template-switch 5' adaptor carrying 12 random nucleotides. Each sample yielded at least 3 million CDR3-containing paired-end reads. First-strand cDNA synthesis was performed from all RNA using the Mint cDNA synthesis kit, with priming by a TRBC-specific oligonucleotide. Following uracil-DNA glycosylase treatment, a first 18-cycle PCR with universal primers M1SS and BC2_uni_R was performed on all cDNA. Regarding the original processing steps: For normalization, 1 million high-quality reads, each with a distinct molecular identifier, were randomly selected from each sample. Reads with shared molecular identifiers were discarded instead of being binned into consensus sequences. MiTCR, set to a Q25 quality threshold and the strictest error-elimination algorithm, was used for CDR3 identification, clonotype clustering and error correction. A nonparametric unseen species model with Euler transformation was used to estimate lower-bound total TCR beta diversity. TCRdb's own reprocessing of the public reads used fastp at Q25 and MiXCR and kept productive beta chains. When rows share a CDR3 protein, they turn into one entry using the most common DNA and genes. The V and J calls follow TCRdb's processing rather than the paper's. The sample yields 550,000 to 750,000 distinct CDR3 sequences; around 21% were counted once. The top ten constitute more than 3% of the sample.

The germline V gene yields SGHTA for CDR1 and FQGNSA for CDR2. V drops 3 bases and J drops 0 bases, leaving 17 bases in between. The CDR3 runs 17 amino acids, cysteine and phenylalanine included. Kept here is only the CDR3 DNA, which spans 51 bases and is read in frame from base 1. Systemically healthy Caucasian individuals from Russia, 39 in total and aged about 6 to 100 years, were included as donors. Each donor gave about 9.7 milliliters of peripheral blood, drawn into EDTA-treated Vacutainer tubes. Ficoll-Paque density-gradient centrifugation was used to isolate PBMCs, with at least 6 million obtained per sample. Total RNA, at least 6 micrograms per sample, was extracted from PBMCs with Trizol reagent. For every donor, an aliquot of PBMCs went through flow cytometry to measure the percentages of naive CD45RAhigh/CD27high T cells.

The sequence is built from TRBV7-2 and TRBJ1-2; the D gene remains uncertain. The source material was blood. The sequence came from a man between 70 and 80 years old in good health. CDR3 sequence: CASSFEHSRASNYGYTF. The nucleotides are TGTGCCAGCAGCTTCGAACACTCCCGCGCTTCTAACTATGGCTACACCTTC.